This entry concerns a single TCR beta chain. Its antigen remains unidentified. The sample is drawn from a study of cytotoxic CD8 clonotypes in ibrutinib-treated CLL. Study-level information: Complete response was seen in 2 patients and partial in some 25; approximately 12 progressed and 14 stayed remitted after a median around 68 months. Each sample contained, on average, almost 260,000 productive templates and tens of thousands of productive rearrangements. General study findings and limits: Circulating CD8+ T-cell counts were tracked by baseline clonality, which exceeded that of age-matched healthy donors.

Assay used: immunoSEQ multiplex PCR; TCRdb lists only in-frame clones, some missing. The sample has more than 150,000 clones; around 72% are singletons. V lost 5 bases, J lost 6 bases, and 10 bases stayed unmatched. The CDR3 loop spans 17 amino acids. Per germline, CDR1 SGHAT and CDR2 FQNNGV. For TCR beta libraries, roughly 2 micrograms of genomic DNA were obtained from cryopreserved PBMCs. Sequencing used PBMCs, obtained after 24 months of ibrutinib treatment. The sequence came from a human donor with chronic lymphocytic leukemia. The V call is TRBV11-2, the J call TRBJ2-3; 14 positions match TRBD2. CDR3 amino acids: CASSLRLAGGPSDTQYF. Written as DNA, the CDR3 is TGTGCCAGCAGCCTCCGACTAGCGGGAGGGCCCTCGGATACGCAGTATTTT.